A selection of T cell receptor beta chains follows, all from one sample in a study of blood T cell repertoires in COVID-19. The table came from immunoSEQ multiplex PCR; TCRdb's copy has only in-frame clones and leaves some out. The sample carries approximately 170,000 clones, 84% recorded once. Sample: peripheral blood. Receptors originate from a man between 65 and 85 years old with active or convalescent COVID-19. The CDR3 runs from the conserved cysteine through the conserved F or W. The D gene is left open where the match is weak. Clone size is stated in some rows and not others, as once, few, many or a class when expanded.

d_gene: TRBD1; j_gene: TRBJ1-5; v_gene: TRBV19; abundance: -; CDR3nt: TGTGCCAGCCAAATTTTTCCGCCAGGGGGGAGCCAGCCCCAGCATTTT; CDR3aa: CASQIFPPGGSQPQHF
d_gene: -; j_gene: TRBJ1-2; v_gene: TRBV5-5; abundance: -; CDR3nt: TGTGCCAGCAGCTTGGCGGCAGGGGACTATGGCTACACCTTC; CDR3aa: CASSLAAGDYGYTF
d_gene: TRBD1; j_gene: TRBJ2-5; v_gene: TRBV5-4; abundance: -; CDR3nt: TGTGCCAGCAGCACTGGCGGGGTGACAGGGGCACCCCAAGAGACCCAGTACTTC; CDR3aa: CASSTGGVTGAPQETQYF
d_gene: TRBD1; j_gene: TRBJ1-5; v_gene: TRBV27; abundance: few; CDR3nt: TGTGCCAGCAGTTTAAGGGGGAAAGGGGACAGACATAGCAATCAGCCCCAGCATTTT; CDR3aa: CASSLRGKGDRHSNQPQHF
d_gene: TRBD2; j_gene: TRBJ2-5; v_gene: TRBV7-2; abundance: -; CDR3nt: TGTGCCAGCAGCTCTAGCGGGGGAATAGAGACCCAGTACTTC; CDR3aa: CASSSSGGIETQYF
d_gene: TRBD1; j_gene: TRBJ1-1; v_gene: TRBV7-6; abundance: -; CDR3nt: TGTGCCAGCAGCCAAGGACAGGGGGCTTACACTGAAGCTTTCTTT; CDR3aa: CASSQGQGAYTEAFF
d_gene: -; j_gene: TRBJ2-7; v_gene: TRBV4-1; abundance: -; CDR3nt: TGTGCCAGCAGCCAAGAATGGCTAGCGGAGGGGGGAGAGCAGTACTTC; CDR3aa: CASSQEWLAEGGEQYF
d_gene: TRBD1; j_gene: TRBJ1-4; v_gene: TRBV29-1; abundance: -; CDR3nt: TGCAGCGTCTGGAGACAGGGGGCGAATGAAAAACTGTTTTTT; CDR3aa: CSVWRQGANEKLFF
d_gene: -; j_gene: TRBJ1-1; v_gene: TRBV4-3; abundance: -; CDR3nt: TGCGCCAGCAGCCAAGAGTTCGGGTATTCCACTGAAGCTTTCTTT; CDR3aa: CASSQEFGYSTEAFF
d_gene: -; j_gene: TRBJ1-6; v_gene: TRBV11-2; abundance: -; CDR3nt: TGTGCCAGCAGCCTCAGGACACCAAACTCCTATAATTCACCCCTCCACTTT; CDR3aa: CASSLRTPNSYNSPLHF
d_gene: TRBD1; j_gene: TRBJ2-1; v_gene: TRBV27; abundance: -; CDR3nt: TGTGCCAGCACCGGGACAGGGAGTAATGAGCAGTTCTTC; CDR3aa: CASTGTGSNEQFF
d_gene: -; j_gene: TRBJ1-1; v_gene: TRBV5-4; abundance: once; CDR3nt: TGTGCCAGCAGCTTGGATGGGGGGACCAGAGCTTTCTTT; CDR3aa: CASSLDGGTRAFF
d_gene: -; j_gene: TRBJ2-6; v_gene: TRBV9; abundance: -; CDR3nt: TGTGCCAGCAGCGTAGACGGGCATGGGGCGTCTGGGGCCAACGTCCTGACTTTC; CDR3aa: CASSVDGHGASGANVLTF
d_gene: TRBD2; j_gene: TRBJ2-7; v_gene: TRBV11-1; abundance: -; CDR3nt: TGTGCCAGCAGCTTAGGGACTAGCGGGTGGACCTACGAGCAGTACTTC; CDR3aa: CASSLGTSGWTYEQYF
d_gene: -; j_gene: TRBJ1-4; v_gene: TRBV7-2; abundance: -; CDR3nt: TGTGCCAGCAGCCTATCTTCAACTAATGAAAAACTGTTTTTT; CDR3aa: CASSLSSTNEKLFF
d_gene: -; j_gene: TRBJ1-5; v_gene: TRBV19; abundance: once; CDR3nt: TGTGCCAGTAGTATGGGGAGGGGCAGGGGAGCTCAGCCCCAGCATTTT; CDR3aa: CASSMGRGRGAQPQHF
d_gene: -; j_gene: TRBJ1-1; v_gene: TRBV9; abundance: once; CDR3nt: TGTGCCAGCAGCGTACGAGGCGGCACTGAAGCTTTCTTT; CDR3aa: CASSVRGGTEAFF
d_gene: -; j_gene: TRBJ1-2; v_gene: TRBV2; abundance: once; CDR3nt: TGTGCCAGCAGTGAAGCGCCCGAGGATGGCTACACCTTC; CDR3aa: CASSEAPEDGYTF
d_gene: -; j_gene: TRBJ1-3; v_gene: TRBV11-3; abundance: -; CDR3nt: TGTGCCAGCAGCCGCGGGGGCTCCGTAAACACCATATATTTT; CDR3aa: CASSRGGSVNTIYF
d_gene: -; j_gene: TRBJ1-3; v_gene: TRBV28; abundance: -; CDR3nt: TGTGCCAGCAATGGCCGAAACTCTGGAAACACCATATATTTT; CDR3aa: CASNGRNSGNTIYF
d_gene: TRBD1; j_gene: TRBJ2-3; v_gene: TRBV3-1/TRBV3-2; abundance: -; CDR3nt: TGTGCCAGCAGCCAAGTCTATACAGGGGCAGCAGATACGCAGTATTTT; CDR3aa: CASSQVYTGAADTQYF
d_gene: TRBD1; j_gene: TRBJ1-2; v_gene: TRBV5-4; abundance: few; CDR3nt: TGTGCCAGCAGCACCGGGGTACCGGGACAGAGCTACACCTTC; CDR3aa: CASSTGVPGQSYTF
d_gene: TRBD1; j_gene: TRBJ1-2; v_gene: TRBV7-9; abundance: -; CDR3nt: TGTGCCAGCAGCCTAGACAGGGGATATGGCTACACCTTC; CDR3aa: CASSLDRGYGYTF
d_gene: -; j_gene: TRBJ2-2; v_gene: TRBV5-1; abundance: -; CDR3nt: TGCGCCAGCAGCTCTAACCTACAGGGATTTATGAACACCGGGGAGCTGTTTTTT; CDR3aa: CASSSNLQGFMNTGELFF
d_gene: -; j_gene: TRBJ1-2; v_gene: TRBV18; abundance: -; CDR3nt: TGTGCCAGCTCACCACCCGGGAGGGCCTATGGCTACACCTTC; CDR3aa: CASSPPGRAYGYTF
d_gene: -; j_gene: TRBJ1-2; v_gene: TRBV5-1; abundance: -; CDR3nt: TGCGCCAGCACCCCGGGAAGGGCGGGCGGCTACACCTTC; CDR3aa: CASTPGRAGGYTF
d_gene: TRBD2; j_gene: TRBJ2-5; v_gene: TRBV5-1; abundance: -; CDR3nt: TGCGCCAGCAGCCCGGGACTAGCGGGACCGCAGTACTTC; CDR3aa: CASSPGLAGPQYF
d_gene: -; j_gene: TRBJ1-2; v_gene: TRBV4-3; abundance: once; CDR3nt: TGCGCCAGCAGCCAACCCCGGGAGGACGGGCTTCATGGCTACACCTTC; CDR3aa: CASSQPREDGLHGYTF
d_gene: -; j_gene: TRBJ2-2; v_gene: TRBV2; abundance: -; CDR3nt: TGTGCCAGCAGTTTCGACAGCCCCAAGAACACCGGGGAGCTGTTTTTT; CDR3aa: CASSFDSPKNTGELFF
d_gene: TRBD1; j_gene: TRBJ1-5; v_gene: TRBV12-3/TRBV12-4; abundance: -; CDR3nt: TGTGCCAGCACCTCACAGGGGCGTCAGCCCCAGCATTTT; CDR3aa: CASTSQGRQPQHF
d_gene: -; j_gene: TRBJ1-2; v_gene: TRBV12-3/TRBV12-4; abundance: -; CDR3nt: TGTGCCAGCAGTTCTATCTGGGGCTACACCTTC; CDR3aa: CASSSIWGYTF
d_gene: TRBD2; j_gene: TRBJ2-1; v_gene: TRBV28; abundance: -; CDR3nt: TGTGCCAGCTGCGCTAGCGGGAGTCATGAGCAGTTCTTC; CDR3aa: CASCASGSHEQFF
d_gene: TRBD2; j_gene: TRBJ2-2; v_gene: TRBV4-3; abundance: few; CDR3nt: TGCGCCAGCAGCCAAGAAAGGCCCCTAGCGGAAAACACCGGGGAGCTGTTTTTT; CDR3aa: CASSQERPLAENTGELFF
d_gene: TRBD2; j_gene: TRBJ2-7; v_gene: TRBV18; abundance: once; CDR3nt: TGTGCCAGCTCACCAGGGACTAGTCGTTCCTACGAGCAGTACTTC; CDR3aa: CASSPGTSRSYEQYF
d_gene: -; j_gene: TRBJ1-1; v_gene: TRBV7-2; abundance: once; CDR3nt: TGTGCCAGCAGCTTATACGACAGTGCATACACTGAAGCTTTCTTT; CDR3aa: CASSLYDSAYTEAFF
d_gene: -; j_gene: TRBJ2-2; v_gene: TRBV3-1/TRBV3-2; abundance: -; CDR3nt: TGTGCCAGCAGCCACCTAGCCGGGGAGCTGTTTTTT; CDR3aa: CASSHLAGELFF
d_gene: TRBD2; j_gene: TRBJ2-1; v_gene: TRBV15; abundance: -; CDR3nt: TGTGCCACCAGCAGAGATCGGATAGCGGGAGGTTACAATGAGCAGTTCTTC; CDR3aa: CATSRDRIAGGYNEQFF
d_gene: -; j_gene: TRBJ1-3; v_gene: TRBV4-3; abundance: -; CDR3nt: TGCGCCAGCAGCCAAGATCCCGTCGCGAGGGGAAACACCATATATTTT; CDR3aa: CASSQDPVARGNTIYF
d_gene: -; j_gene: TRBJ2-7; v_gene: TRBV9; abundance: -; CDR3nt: TGTGCCAGCAGCGTTGGAGGACAGAACTACGAGCAGTACTTC; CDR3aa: CASSVGGQNYEQYF
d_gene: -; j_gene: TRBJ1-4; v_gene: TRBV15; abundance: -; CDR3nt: TGTGCCACCAGCAGAGGAGGGAAAGGGAAGGGTGAAAAACTGTTTTTT; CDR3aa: CATSRGGKGKGEKLFF
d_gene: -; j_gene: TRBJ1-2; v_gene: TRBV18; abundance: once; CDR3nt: TGTGCCAGCTCACCGGGCGGGGTCGGCTATGGCTACACCTTC; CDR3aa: CASSPGGVGYGYTF
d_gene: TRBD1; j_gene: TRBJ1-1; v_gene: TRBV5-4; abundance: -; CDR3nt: TGTGCCAGCAGCTTGGCGGGGGGACAGGGGTACACTGAAGCTTTCTTT; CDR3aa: CASSLAGGQGYTEAFF
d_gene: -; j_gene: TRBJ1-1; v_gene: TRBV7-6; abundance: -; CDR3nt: TGTGCCAGCAGCTTACCAGGGGTAAACACTGAAGCTTTCTTT; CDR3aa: CASSLPGVNTEAFF
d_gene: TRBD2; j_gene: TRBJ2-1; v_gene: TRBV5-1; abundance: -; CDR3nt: TGCGCCAGCAGCTTAGCGGGGAGCTCCTACAATGAGCAGTTCTTC; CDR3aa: CASSLAGSSYNEQFF
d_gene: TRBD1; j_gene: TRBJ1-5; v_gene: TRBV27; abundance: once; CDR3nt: TGTGCCAGCAGTCCCGGGACAGGGGGCAATCAGCCCCAGCATTTT; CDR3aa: CASSPGTGGNQPQHF
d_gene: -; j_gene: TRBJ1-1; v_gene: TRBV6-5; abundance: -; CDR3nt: TGTGCCAGCCCCAGCCGTGGGCCCAGGGGCACTGAAGCTTTCTTT; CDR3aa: CASPSRGPRGTEAFF
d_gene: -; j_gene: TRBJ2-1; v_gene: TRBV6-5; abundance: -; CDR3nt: TGTGCCAGCAGAACGGGATATGGCAGCAATGAGCAGTTCTTC; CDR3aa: CASRTGYGSNEQFF